These 31 T cell receptor beta chains came from one sample sequenced in a study of shared clonotypes between healthy human individuals. Naive-designated CD8 cells lacked CD45RO, were positively enriched for CCR7, and omitted terminally differentiated effector memory CD45RA+ cells. The method was immunoSEQ multiplex PCR; TCRdb's version includes in-frame clones alone and lacks a portion of them. The data show about 590,000 clones, nearly 97% seen once. The sample consisted of naive CD8+ T cells sorted from blood. These receptors originate from a woman aged 25-40 years in good health.

The J gene is TRBJ2-5, the V gene TRBV5-6, with 7 bases fitting TRBD2. CDR3 length: 18 residues. J gave up 0 bases and V 0 bases, and 11 bases lay outside the gene matches. Germline CDR1 is SGHDT and CDR2 is YYEEEE. The DNA for the CDR3 is TGTGCCAGCAGCTTGGTAACTAGCGTCCCTGGCTACCAAGAGACCCAGTACTTC. This translates into CASSLVTSVPGYQETQYF.

The chain has TRBV5-6 and TRBJ1-1, with D tentatively TRBD1 (5 bases). CDR3 length equals 13 residues. With 4 bases removed from V and 3 bases from J, the gap between germline ends came to 10 bases. From germline, CDR1 is SGHDT and CDR2 YYEEEE. CDR3 amino acids: CASSTGAHTEAFF. The CDR3 nucleotides are TGTGCCAGCAGCACTGGGGCACACACTGAAGCTTTCTTT.

The CDR3 DNA sequence: TGCAGCGTTGTGGAGGGCGGTTACGAGCAGTACTTC. Translated, it gives CSVVEGGYEQYF. The chain uses TRBV29-1 and TRBJ2-7; D is perhaps TRBD2 (6 bases). The V gene's germline CDR1 is SQVTM and CDR2 ANQGSEA. With 4 bases removed from V and 4 bases from J, the gap between germline ends came to 11 bases. This CDR3 comprises 12 residues.

This rearrangement joins TRBV6-5 to TRBJ1-5; D gene ambiguous. Trimming removed 6 bases at V and 9 bases at J, with 3 bases between. CDR1 and CDR2 (germline): MNHEY, SVGAGI. The CDR3 spans 9 residues. The CDR3 sequence: CASSLPQHF. CDR3 DNA sequence: TGTGCCAGCAGCCTGCCCCAGCATTTT.

V is TRBV7-9 and J is TRBJ1-1; 7 nucleotides match TRBD1. Trimming at V came to 5 bases and at J to 4 bases, leaving 10 bases not matched to a gene. Germline CDR1 is SEHNR and CDR2 is FQNEAQ (reference sequence). The CDR3 is 15 amino acids. Written as DNA, the CDR3 is TGTGCCAGCAGCGGTAACAGGGGACGGGTCACTGAAGCTTTCTTT. As protein: CASSGNRGRVTEAFF.

For the CDR3, the DNA is TGTGCCAGCAGTTTTACGGGAGCGTACTACGAGCAGTACTTC. Its protein is CASSFTGAYYEQYF. This chain links TRBV27 with TRBJ2-7; D might be TRBD2 (6 bases). This CDR3 region has 14 residues. The V and J ends lost 3 bases and 3 bases respectively, with 12 bases between them. Per germline, CDR1 MNHEY and CDR2 SMNVEV (reference sequence).

The chain has TRBV6-5 and TRBJ2-7; D call uncertain. Germline V lookup: CDR1 MNHEY, CDR2 SVGAGI. There are 16 residues in the CDR3. Trimming removed 3 bases at V and 2 bases at J, with 17 bases between. The CDR3 nucleotides read TGTGCCAGCAGTTATCACGTTTCCGCCGCCCCCTACGAGCAGTACTTC. As protein: CASSYHVSAAPYEQYF.

V and J are TRBV19 and TRBJ2-3; TRBD2 matches 16 bases. The V gene end was trimmed by 5 bases and the J gene end by 2 bases; junction bases not matched to a gene: 4. CDR1 LNHDA and CDR2 SQIVND come from the germline V gene (reference sequence). CDR3 length: 17 residues. The CDR3: CASSRGTSGRDTDTQYF. The CDR3, as DNA: TGTGCCAGTAGTCGCGGGACTAGCGGGAGGGACACAGATACGCAGTATTTT.

The chain couples TRBV7-9 to TRBJ1-3, with 7 bases aligning to TRBD1. CDR1 is SEHNR and CDR2 is FQNEAQ in the germline V gene (reference sequence). Trimming at V came to 4 bases and at J to 2 bases, leaving 5 bases not matched to a gene. The CDR3 extends over 15 amino acids. The CDR3 here is CASSSGQEAGNTIYF. CDR3 in DNA: TGTGCCAGCAGCTCCGGACAGGAGGCTGGAAACACCATATATTTT.

The chain recombines TRBV19 with TRBJ2-1; 7 bases map to TRBD2. The V and J ends lost 5 bases and 0 bases, in that order; junction bases with no gene match: 1. Germline CDR1 is LNHDA and CDR2 is SQIVND (reference sequence). This CDR3 is 14 amino acids long. The CDR3 region has the DNA TGTGCCAGTAGTTGGACTAGCTCCTACAATGAGCAGTTCTTC. It translates to CASSWTSSYNEQFF.

This chain links TRBV7-8 with TRBJ1-5; D not certain. Germline lookup yields CDR1 SGHVS and CDR2 FQNEAQ. The CDR3 length is 14 residues. Trimming left V 0 bases short and J 11 bases short, with 14 bases between. The CDR3 DNA reads TGTGCCAGCAGCTTAGCCACGGGAGATAGGGCCCAGCATTTT. Its translation is CASSLATGDRAQHF.

A word on this clone: This same CDR3 is encoded by further DNA sequences in the sample. The rearrangement uses TRBV9 and TRBJ2-1, with a possible D match to TRBD2 (6 bases). Per the germline V gene, CDR1 is SGDLS and CDR2 is YYNGEE. V was pared by 7 bases and J by 7 bases, with 9 bases between. The CDR3 loop spans 11 amino acids. CDR3 coding DNA: TGTGCCAGCTCGGCGGGGAATGAGCAGTTCTTC. Its translation: CASSAGNEQFF.

The chain couples TRBV4-1 to TRBJ1-4, with D possibly matching TRBD1 (6 bases). Germline V gene data show CDR1 as MGHRA and CDR2 as YSYEKL. This CDR3 contains 16 residues. Trimming removed 0 bases at V and 6 bases at J, with 14 bases between. CDR3 bases: TGCGCCAGCAGCCAAGAATGGGGAGGGGGTCATGAAAAACTGTTTTTT. It specifies CASSQEWGGGHEKLFF.

The chain links TRBV19 to TRBJ2-1; 9 bases fit TRBD2. This CDR3 is 16 amino acids long. With 2 bases clipped from V and 7 bases from J, the junction kept 9 bases outside the gene matches. Germline CDR1 reads LNHDA; CDR2 reads SQIVND (reference sequence). The CDR3 DNA is TGTGCCAGTAGTATACCCTGGCGGGAGGGTTATAATGAGCAGTTCTTC. Translated: CASSIPWREGYNEQFF. Filled out from reference TRBV19 and TRBJ2-1, the complete variable domain reads DGGITQSPKYLFRKEGQNVTLSCEQNLNHDAMYWYRQDPGQGLRLIYYSQIVNDFQKGDIAEGYSVSREKKESFPLTVTSAQKNPTAFYLCASSIPWREGYNEQFFGPGTRLTVL.

CDR3 nucleotide sequence: TGCGCCAGCAGCCTCAAACAGACTAGCAATTACGAGCAGTACTTC. Residues: CASSLKQTSNYEQYF. The genes are TRBV5-1 and TRBJ2-7, with TRBD2 matching over 7 bases. The germline V gene has CDR1 SGHRS and CDR2 YFSETQ. The CDR3 has 15 residues. The J segment lost 4 bases and the V segment lost 4 bases, leaving 11 bases of the junction unmatched.

The chain joins TRBV12-5 to TRBJ2-6, with D perhaps TRBD1 (5 bases). The V gene lost 5 bases and the J gene lost 5 bases, with 22 bases spanning the gap. CDR1 is LGHNT and CDR2 is FRNRAP in the germline V gene. This CDR3 is 18 amino acids long. In nucleotides, the CDR3 is TGTGCTAGTGGTATACGTGCTGCAGGACAAAGTCGGGCCAACGTCCTGACTTTC. Its translation: CASGIRAAGQSRANVLTF.

This chain connects TRBV7-9 to TRBJ1-2; D gene uncertain. This CDR3 is 14 amino acids long. Trimming left V 2 bases short and J 4 bases short, with 11 bases between. Germline CDR1 reads SEHNR; CDR2 reads FQNEAQ (reference sequence). Written as DNA, the CDR3 is TGTGCCAGCAGCTTATCGAGGGAGGGCTATGGCTACACCTTC. Translating it yields CASSLSREGYGYTF.

This clone was picked up one time. J is TRBJ1-2 and V is TRBV10-3, with D perhaps matching TRBD1 (5 bases). CDR1 and CDR2 (germline): ENHRY, SYGVKD. Trimming took 8 bases from V and 8 from J, leaving 12 bases between them. This CDR3 is 11 amino acids long. CDR3 bases: TGTGCCATCCGGGGGGGTGAAGGCTACACCTTC. Protein sequence: CAIRGGEGYTF.

Points on this clone: This same CDR3 is encoded by further DNA sequences in the sample. This chain joins TRBV28 and TRBJ2-1; D might be TRBD2 (6 bases). The CDR3 loop spans 15 amino acids. Trimming removed 5 bases at V and 4 bases at J, with 15 bases between. Germline V CDR1 and CDR2: MDHEN, SYDVKM. CDR3 bases: TGTGCCAGCAGTCTCCGGGGAGGAGGGTACAATGAGCAGTTCTTC. This translates into CASSLRGGGYNEQFF.

CDR3 sequence reads: CASRPGLAGHVNEQFF. The CDR3 DNA reads TGTGCCAGCAGGCCCGGCCTAGCGGGACATGTCAATGAGCAGTTCTTC. This chain joins TRBV27 and TRBJ2-1, with 9 bases aligning to TRBD2. This CDR3 contains 16 residues. Germline V gene data show CDR1 as MNHEY and CDR2 as SMNVEV (reference sequence). The junction had 12 bases not matched to a gene; V was cut back by 6 bases and J by 6 bases.

The chain carries TRBV4-1 and TRBJ2-1; D is perhaps TRBD2 (5 bases). This CDR3 spans 14 amino acids. Trimming removed 2 bases from V and 4 bases from J, with 9 bases in between. Germline CDR1 is MGHRA and CDR2 is YSYEKL. CDR3 sequence: CASSQRVAYNEQFF. The CDR3 DNA reads as TGCGCCAGCAGCCAACGGGTAGCGTACAATGAGCAGTTCTTC.

The gene calls are TRBV25-1 and TRBJ2-5, with D unresolved. The closer fit of TRBJ2-7 to the DNA end suggests the J call may be wrong. This CDR3 is 11 amino acids long. Germline CDR1 and CDR2: MGHDK and SYGVNS. Here the CDR3 reads CASSESHEQYF. CDR3 in DNA: TGTGCCAGCAGTGAATCCCACGAGCAGTACTTC.

J is TRBJ1-2 and V is TRBV28; 7 bases match TRBD1. Trimming took 6 bases from V and 8 from J; bases not matched to a gene: 9. This CDR3 region has 13 residues. The germline V gene has CDR1 MDHEN and CDR2 SYDVKM. CDR3 sequence reads: CASRGDRALGYTF. The CDR3 DNA reads TGTGCCAGCAGGGGCGACAGGGCCCTGGGCTACACCTTC.

V and J are TRBV29-1 and TRBJ2-1; 9 bases fit TRBD2. V was pared by 0 bases and J by 7 bases, with 7 bases of the junction left unmatched. The germline CDR1 and CDR2 sequences are SQVTM and ANQGSEA. CDR3 size: 15 residues. The CDR3, as DNA: TGCAGCGTTGAAGATCCGCGGGAGGGCCCGAATGAGCAGTTCTTC. The encoded protein is CSVEDPREGPNEQFF.

The CDR3 DNA reads as TGTGCCAGCAGGGAGACAGGGGGCAATGAAAACACCATATATTTT. It encodes CASRETGGNENTIYF. V usage is TRBV28 and J usage is TRBJ1-3; 10 positions match TRBD1. Germline-derived CDR1 and CDR2 are MDHEN and SYDVKM. The ends lost 6 bases at V and 6 bases at J; junction bases unmatched: 8. The CDR3 covers 15 residues.

The CDR3 nucleotides are TGTGCCAGCAGGGGGACAGAAAGGCAAGGTACGCAGTATTTT. Translating gives CASRGTERQGTQYF. The V and J genes are TRBV27 and TRBJ2-3, with TRBD1 matching over 7 bases. Losses at the gene ends were 6 bases for V and 8 bases for J; bases not matched to a gene: 11. The length of the CDR3 is 14 residues. Germline V gives CDR1 MNHEY, CDR2 SMNVEV (reference sequence).

This clone has just one count. The DNA for the CDR3 is TGTGCCAGCAGCCCCCTCTTCGCGGGGGCAGGGAACACCATATATTTT. As protein: CASSPLFAGAGNTIYF. The chain links TRBV7-9 to TRBJ1-3; a weak D match, TRBD1 (6 bases). The CDR3 length is 16 residues. With 5 bases removed from V and 7 bases from J, the gap between germline ends came to 21 bases. Germline CDR1 SEHNR, CDR2 FQNEAQ (reference sequence).

The rearrangement links TRBV7-9 to TRBJ2-1, with a weak D call TRBD1 (6 bases). The CDR3 length is 16 residues. Looked up from germline, CDR1 is SEHNR and CDR2 is FQNEAQ (reference sequence). V gave up 4 bases and J gave up 0 bases, with 13 bases separating them. CDR3 DNA: TGTGCCAGCAGCTCAGGGGCAGTTAGCTCCTACAATGAGCAGTTCTTC. Its protein product is CASSSGAVSSYNEQFF.

Details on this clone: The CDR3 carries no conserved terminal phenylalanine or tryptophan, so it likely arises from a read error. This chain uses TRBV28 with TRBJ2-4; D ambiguous. This CDR3 contains 16 residues. The germline gives CDR1 MDHEN, CDR2 SYDVKM. V lost 3 bases, J lost 0 bases, and 12 bases lay in between. CDR3 amino acids: CASSFPAALAKNIQYL. CDR3 nucleotide sequence: TGTGCCAGCAGTTTTCCGGCAGCACTAGCCAAAAACATTCAGTACCTC.

The chain combines TRBV11-2 with TRBJ2-5; TRBD1 or TRBD2 may be the D gene (6 bases each). This CDR3 has 15 residues. Looked up from germline, CDR1 is SGHAT and CDR2 is FQNNGV. V shed 1 base and J shed 5 bases, with 14 bases lying between them. CDR3 sequence reads: CASSLVGGRGETQYF. The CDR3 DNA reads as TGTGCCAGCAGCTTAGTAGGGGGGCGCGGTGAGACCCAGTACTTC.

The J gene is TRBJ2-7, the V gene TRBV27; D not resolved. The CDR3 consists of 13 residues. Trimming shortened V by 6 bases and J by 3 bases, and 12 bases separated the two germline ends. Germline V gene lookup returns CDR1 MNHEY and CDR2 SMNVEV (reference sequence). CDR3 residues: CASRPTIGYEQYF. The CDR3 bases are TGTGCCAGCAGACCTACAATAGGCTACGAGCAGTACTTC.